This T cell receptor (beta chain) was sequenced during a study of T cells in Graves' hyperthyroidism and ophthalmopathy. Study background: Peripheral blood draws took place at initial diagnosis, ahead of any treatment.

Blood from later-ophthalmopathy patients was taken at first hyperthyroidism diagnosis. Study conclusions and caveats: With a median lead of approximately 6 months before onset, the model predicted ophthalmopathy. A model of 13 V-J pairs discriminated ophthalmopathy from stable hyperthyroidism.

This clonotype occurred many times. Its antigen is currently unknown. Amplified TCR beta CDR3 regions derived from RNA transcripts. In the first-round RT-PCR of the TCR CDR3, the HTBI primer set was used. Each CDR3 protein gets one entry after TCRdb re-called the multiplex PCR reads with MiXCR. The data show about 720,000 distinct CDR3 sequences, with roughly a sixth seen just once and over 15% held by the top ten. Sequencing was performed on blood. This TCR derives from a woman aged 45-65 years with Graves' hyperthyroidism that later progressed to Graves' ophthalmopathy.

In nucleotides, the CDR3 is TGCAGTGCAGCGGACAGGGTGTTTATGAACACTGAAGCTTTCTTT. Its protein product is CSAADRVFMNTEAFF. J is TRBJ1-1 and V is TRBV20-1, with TRBD1 identical over 8 bases. Trimming cost V 6 bases and J 0 bases; bases outside gene matches: 9. Per germline, CDR1 DFQATT and CDR2 SNEGSKA (reference sequence). The CDR3 spans 15 residues.